Below are 2 T cell receptor beta chains sequenced from a single sample in a study of blood T cells in healthy people across ages. Combining a sample-barcoded 5' primer with a J-beta primer mix, a second PCR ran for about 7 to 11 cycles. TCRdb re-called the 5' RACE reads with MiXCR, one entry per CDR3 protein. The sample holds fewer than 2,000,000 distinct CDR3 sequences; around 42% are singletons and the top ten take roughly 23%. Sequenced input: blood. These receptors all come from a human donor in good health.

This chain connects TRBV24-1 to TRBJ2-7; the match to TRBD1 covers 7 bases. The CDR3 covers 10 residues. V was pared by 8 bases and J by 6 bases, with 0 bases of the junction left unmatched. The germline CDR1 and CDR2 sequences are KGHDR and SFDVKD. The CDR3 nucleotides are TGTGCCACCACAGGGGGCGAGCAGTACTTC. This codes for CATTGGEQYF.

This clonotype was seen repeatedly, ten times or more. V is TRBV29-1 and J is TRBJ2-3; D unresolved. V was cut by 5 bases and J by 3 bases, with 3 bases left in between. This CDR3 spans 10 amino acids. Germline CDR1 SQVTM, CDR2 ANQGSEA. Here the CDR3 DNA reads TGCAGCGTTTCGACAGATACGCAGTATTTT. It encodes CSVSTDTQYF.